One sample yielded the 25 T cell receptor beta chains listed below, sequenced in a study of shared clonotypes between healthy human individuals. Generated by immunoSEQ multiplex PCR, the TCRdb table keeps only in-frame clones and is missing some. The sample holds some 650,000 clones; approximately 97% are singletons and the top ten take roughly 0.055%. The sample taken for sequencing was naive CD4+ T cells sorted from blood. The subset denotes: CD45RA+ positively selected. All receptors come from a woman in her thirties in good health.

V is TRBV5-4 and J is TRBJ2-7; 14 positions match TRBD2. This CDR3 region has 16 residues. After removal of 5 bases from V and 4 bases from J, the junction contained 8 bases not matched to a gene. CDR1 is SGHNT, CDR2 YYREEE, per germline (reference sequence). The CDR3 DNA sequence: TGTGCCAGCAGATCTTCCGGGACTAGCGGGAGTTACGAGCAGTACTTC. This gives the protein CASRSSGTSGSYEQYF.

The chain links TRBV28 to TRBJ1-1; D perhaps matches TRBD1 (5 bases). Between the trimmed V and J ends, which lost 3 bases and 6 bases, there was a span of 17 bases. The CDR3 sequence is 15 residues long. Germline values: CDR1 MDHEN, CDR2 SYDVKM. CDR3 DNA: TGTGCCAGCAGTTTTCTGCGGGTGGGGGGATCTGAAGCTTTCTTT. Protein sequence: CASSFLRVGGSEAFF.

CDR3 sequence reads: CASSIDSGSYYEQYF. The CDR3 nucleotides are TGCGCCAGCAGCATCGATAGCGGGAGTTACTACGAGCAGTACTTC. The chain employs TRBV5-1 and TRBJ2-7, with TRBD2 matching 9 bases. CDR3 length: 15 amino acids. Germline V gene sequence: CDR1 SGHRS, CDR2 YFSETQ. J gave up 3 bases and V 4 bases, and 8 bases lay outside the gene matches.

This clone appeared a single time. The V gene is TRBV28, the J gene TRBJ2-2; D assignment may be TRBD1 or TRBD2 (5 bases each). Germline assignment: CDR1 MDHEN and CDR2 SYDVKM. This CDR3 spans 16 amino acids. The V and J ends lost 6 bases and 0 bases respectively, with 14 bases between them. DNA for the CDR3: TGTGCCAGCAGAAATTCCGGGACCTCGAACACCGGGGAGCTGTTTTTT. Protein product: CASRNSGTSNTGELFF.

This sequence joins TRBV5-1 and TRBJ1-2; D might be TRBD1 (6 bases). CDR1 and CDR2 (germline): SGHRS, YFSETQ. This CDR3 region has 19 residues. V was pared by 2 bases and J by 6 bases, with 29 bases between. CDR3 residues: CASSFVGGETGRGLDGYTF. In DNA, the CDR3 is TGCGCCAGCAGCTTTGTGGGGGGCGAAACAGGGAGAGGATTGGATGGCTACACCTTC. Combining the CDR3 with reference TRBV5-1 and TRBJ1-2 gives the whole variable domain KAGVTQTPRYLIKTRGQQVTLSCSPISGHRSVSWYQQTPGQGLQFLFEYFSETQRNKGNFPGRFSGRQFSNSRSEMNVSTLELGDSALYLCASSFVGGETGRGLDGYTFGSGTRLTVV.

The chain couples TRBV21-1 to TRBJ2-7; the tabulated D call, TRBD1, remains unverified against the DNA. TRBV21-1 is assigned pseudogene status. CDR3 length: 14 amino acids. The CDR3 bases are TGTGCCAGCAGCAAAGGAGGGGACAGTTACGAGCAGTACTTC. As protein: CASSKGGDSYEQYF.

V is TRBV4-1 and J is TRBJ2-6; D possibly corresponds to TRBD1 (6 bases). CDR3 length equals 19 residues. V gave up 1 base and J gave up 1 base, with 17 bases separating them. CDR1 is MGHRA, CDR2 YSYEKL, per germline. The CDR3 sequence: CASSQVRRGLSSGANVLTF. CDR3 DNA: TGCGCCAGCAGCCAAGTTCGCAGGGGATTGAGTTCTGGGGCCAACGTCCTGACTTTC.

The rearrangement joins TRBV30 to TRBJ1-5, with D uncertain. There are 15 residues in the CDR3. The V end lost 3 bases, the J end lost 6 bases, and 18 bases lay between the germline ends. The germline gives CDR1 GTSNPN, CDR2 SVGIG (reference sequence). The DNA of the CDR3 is TGTGCCTGGAGCCGGACGCCGGAAAACGGTCAGCCCCAGCATTTT. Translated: CAWSRTPENGQPQHF.

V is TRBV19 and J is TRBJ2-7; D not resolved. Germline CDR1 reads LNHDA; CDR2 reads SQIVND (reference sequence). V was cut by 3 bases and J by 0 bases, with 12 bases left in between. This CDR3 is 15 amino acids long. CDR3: CASSIAAKTSYEQYF. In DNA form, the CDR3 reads TGTGCCAGTAGTATCGCGGCAAAAACCTCCTACGAGCAGTACTTC. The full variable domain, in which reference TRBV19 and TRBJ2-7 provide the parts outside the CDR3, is DGGITQSPKYLFRKEGQNVTLSCEQNLNHDAMYWYRQDPGQGLRLIYYSQIVNDFQKGDIAEGYSVSREKKESFPLTVTSAQKNPTAFYLCASSIAAKTSYEQYFGPGTRLTVT.

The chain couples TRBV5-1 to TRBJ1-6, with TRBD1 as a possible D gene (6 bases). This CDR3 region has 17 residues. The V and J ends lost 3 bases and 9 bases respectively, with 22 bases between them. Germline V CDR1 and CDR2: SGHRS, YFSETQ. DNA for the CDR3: TGCGCCAGCAGCTCCGGGGGCGAGACAACCCTCGGTTCACCCCTCCACTTT. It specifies CASSSGGETTLGSPLHF.

CDR3 amino acids: CASRNQGSRYNEQFF. DNA for the CDR3: TGTGCCAGCCGAAATCAGGGTTCCCGCTACAATGAGCAGTTCTTC. V usage is TRBV6-5 and J usage is TRBJ2-1; D is perhaps TRBD1 (5 bases). Germline CDR1 reads MNHEY; CDR2 reads SVGAGI. The V end was cut by 8 bases, the J end by 3 bases, with 17 bases between. The CDR3 runs to 15 residues.

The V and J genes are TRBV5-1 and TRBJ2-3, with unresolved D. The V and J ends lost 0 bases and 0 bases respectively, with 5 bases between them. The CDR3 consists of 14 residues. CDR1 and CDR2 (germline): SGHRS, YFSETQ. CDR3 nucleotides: TGCGCCAGCAGCTTGGCGACTAGCACAGATACGCAGTATTTT. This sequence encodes CASSLATSTDTQYF. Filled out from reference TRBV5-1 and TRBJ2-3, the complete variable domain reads KAGVTQTPRYLIKTRGQQVTLSCSPISGHRSVSWYQQTPGQGLQFLFEYFSETQRNKGNFPGRFSGRQFSNSRSEMNVSTLELGDSALYLCASSLATSTDTQYFGPGTRLTVL.

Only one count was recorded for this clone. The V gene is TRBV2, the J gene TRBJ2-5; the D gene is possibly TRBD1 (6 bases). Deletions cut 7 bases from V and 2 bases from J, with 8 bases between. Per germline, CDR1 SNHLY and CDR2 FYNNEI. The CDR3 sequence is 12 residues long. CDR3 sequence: CASKGTQETQYF. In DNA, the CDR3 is TGTGCCAGCAAGGGGACACAAGAGACCCAGTACTTC.

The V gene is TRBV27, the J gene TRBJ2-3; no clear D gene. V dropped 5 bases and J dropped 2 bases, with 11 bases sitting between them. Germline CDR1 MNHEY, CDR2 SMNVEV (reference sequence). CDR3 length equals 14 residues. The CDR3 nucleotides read TGTGCCAGCAGTAAGGGATACCACACAGATACGCAGTATTTT. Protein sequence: CASSKGYHTDTQYF.

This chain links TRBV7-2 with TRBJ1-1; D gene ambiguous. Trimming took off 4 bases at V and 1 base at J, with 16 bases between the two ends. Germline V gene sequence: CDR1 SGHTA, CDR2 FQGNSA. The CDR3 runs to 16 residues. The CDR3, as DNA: TGTGCCAGCAGCTCCTCCCCCCAGGCCGGGAACACTGAAGCTTTCTTT. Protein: CASSSSPQAGNTEAFF.

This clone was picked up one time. Here the CDR3 reads CASSLGDRGKVDQPQHF. The CDR3 nucleotides read TGTGCCAGCAGCTTAGGGGACAGGGGGAAAGTTGATCAGCCCCAGCATTTT. The chain has TRBV7-9 and TRBJ1-5; 11 bases line up with TRBD1. This CDR3 is 17 amino acids long. J was trimmed by 5 bases and V by 1 base; bases with no gene match: 7. From germline, CDR1 is SEHNR and CDR2 FQNEAQ (reference sequence). The full variable domain, completed using reference TRBV7-9 and TRBJ1-5, is DTGVSQNPRHKITKRGQNVTFRCDPISEHNRLYWYRQTLGQGPEFLTYFQNEAQLEKSRLLSDRFSAERPKGSFSTLEIQRTEQGDSAMYLCASSLGDRGKVDQPQHFGDGTRLSIL.

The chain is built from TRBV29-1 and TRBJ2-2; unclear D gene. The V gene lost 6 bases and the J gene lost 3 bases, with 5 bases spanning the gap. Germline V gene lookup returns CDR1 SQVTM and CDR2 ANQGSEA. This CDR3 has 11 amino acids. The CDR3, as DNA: TGCAGCGTCCGGGACACCGGGGAGCTGTTTTTT. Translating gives CSVRDTGELFF.

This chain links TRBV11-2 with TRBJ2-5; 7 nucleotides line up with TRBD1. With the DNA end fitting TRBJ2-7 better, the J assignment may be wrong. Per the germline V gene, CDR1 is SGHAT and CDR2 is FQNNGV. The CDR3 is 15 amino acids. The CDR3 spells CASGPQGSRPYEQYF. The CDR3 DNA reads TGTGCCAGCGGACCACAGGGGAGTAGGCCCTACGAGCAGTACTTC.

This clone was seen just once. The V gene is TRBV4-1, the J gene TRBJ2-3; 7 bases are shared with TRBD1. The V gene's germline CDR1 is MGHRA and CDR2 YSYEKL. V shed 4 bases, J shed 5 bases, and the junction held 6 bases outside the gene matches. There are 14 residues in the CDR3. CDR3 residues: CASSRTGLGDTQYF. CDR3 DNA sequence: TGCGCCAGCAGCCGGACAGGTCTCGGAGATACGCAGTATTTT.

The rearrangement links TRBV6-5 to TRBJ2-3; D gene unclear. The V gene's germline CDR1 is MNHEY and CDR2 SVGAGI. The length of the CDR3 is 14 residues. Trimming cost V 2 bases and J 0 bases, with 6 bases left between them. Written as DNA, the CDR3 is TGTGCCAGCAGTTACACCACTAGCACAGATACGCAGTATTTT. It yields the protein CASSYTTSTDTQYF.

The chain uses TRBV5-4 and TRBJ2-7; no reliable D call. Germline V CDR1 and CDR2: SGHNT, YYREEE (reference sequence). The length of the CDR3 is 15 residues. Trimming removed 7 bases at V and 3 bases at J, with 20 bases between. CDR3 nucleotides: TGTGCCAGCTCTACTGACCCAAAAAACAACTACGAGCAGTACTTC. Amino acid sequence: CASSTDPKNNYEQYF.

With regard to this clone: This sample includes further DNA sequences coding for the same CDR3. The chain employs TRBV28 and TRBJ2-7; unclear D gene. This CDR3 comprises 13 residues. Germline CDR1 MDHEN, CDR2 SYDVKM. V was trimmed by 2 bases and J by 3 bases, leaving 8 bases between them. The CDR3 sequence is CASSLGNSYEQYF. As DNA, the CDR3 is TGTGCCAGCAGTTTAGGGAACAGCTACGAGCAGTACTTC.

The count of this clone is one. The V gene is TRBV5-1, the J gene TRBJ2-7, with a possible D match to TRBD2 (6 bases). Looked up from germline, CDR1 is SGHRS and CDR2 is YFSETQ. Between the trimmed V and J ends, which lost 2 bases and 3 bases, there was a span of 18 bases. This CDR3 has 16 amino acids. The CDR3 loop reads CASSLGEAVDGYEQYF. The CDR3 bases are TGCGCCAGCAGCTTAGGGGAGGCGGTTGACGGCTACGAGCAGTACTTC.

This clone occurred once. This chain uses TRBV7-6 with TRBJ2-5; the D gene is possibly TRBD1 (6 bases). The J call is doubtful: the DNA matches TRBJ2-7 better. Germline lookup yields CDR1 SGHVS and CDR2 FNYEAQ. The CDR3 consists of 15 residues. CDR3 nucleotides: TGTGCCAGCAGCTCCACGACAGGATTGTCCTACGAGCAGTACTTC. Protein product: CASSSTTGLSYEQYF.

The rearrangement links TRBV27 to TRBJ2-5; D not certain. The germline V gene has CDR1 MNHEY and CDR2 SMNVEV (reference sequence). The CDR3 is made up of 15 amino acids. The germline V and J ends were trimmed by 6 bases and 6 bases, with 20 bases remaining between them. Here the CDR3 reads CASRNPAAGGKTQYF. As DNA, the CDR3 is TGTGCCAGCAGAAACCCGGCGGCAGGTGGTAAGACCCAGTACTTC.